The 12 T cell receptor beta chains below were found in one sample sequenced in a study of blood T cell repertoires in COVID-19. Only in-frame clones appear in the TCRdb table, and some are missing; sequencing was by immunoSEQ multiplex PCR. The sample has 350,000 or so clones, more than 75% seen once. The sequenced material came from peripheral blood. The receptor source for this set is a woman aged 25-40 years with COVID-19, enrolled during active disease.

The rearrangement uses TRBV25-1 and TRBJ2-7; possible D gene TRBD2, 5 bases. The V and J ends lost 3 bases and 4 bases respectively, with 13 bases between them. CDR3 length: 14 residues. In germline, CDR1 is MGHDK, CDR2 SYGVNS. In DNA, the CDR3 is TGTGCCAGCAGTGAGTCGGGGAGCGTATACGAGCAGTACTTC. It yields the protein CASSESGSVYEQYF.

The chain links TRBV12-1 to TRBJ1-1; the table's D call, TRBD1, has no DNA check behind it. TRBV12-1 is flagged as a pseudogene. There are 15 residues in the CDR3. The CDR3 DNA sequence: TGTGCCAGCAGCAAGACAGGGGGGGTTTACGGTGAAGCTTTCTTT. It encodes CASSKTGGVYGEAFF.

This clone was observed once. This chain's CDR3 is CASSPSGRIEGEQYF. The CDR3 DNA reads as TGTGCCAGCAGCCCTAGCGGGAGGATCGAGGGCGAGCAGTACTTC. This chain joins TRBV5-4 and TRBJ2-7; TRBD2 matches 11 bases. Germline V lookup: CDR1 SGHNT, CDR2 YYREEE (reference sequence). With V trimmed by 4 bases and J by 6 bases, 9 bases remained unmatched. CDR3 length equals 15 residues.

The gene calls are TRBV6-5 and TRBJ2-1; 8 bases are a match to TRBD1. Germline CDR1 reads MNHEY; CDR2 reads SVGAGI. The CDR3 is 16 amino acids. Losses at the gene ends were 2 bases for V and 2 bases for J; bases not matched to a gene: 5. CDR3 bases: TGTGCCAGCAGTTACGGTCTACAGGGGGCCTACAATGAGCAGTTCTTC. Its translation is CASSYGLQGAYNEQFF.

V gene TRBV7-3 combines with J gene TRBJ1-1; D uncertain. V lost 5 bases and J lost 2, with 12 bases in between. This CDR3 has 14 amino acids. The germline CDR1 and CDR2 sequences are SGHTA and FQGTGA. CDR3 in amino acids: CASSPGGSNTEAFF. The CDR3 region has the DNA TGTGCCAGCAGCCCCGGAGGCAGCAACACTGAAGCTTTCTTT.

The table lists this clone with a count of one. The CDR3 loop is CASSAEGVFGELFF. The CDR3 nucleotides read TGTGCCAGCAGCGCCGAGGGAGTGTTCGGGGAGCTGTTTTTT. This chain joins TRBV9 and TRBJ2-2, with D tentatively TRBD2 (5 bases). The CDR3 consists of 14 residues. Germline V gene sequence: CDR1 SGDLS, CDR2 YYNGEE. The V gene lost 3 bases and the J gene lost 7 bases, with 13 bases spanning the gap.

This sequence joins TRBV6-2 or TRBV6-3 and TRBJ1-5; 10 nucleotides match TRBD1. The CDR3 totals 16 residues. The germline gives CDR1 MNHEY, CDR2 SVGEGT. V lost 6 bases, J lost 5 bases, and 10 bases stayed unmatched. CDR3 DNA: TGTGCCAGCAGCCCCGGGACAGGGGTGGTTTATCAGCCCCAGCATTTT. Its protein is CASSPGTGVVYQPQHF.

This chain's CDR3 is CAMSEEQFGNSPLHF. Here the CDR3 DNA reads TGTGCCATGTCTGAGGAGCAGTTCGGTAATTCACCCCTCCACTTT. The chain carries TRBV2 and TRBJ1-6; D remains unclear. CDR3 length: 15 residues. Per germline, CDR1 SNHLY and CDR2 FYNNEI. V lost 10 bases and J 6 bases, leaving 19 bases between the germline ends.

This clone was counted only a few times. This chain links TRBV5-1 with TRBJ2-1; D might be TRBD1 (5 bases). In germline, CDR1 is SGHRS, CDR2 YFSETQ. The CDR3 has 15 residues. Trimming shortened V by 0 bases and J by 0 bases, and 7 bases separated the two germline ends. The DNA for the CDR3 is TGCGCCAGCAGCTTGGTTGGGGCCTCCTACAATGAGCAGTTCTTC. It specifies CASSLVGASYNEQFF.

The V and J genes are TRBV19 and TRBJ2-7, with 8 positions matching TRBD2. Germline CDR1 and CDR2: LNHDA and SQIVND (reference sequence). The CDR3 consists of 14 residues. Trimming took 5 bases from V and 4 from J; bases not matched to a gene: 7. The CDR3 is CASSWEAGVYEQYF. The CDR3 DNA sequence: TGTGCCAGTAGTTGGGAAGCGGGAGTTTACGAGCAGTACTTC.

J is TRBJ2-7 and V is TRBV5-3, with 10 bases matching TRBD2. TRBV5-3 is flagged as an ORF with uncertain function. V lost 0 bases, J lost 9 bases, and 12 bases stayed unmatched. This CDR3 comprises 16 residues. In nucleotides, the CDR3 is TGTGCCAGAAGCTTGGAGGATAGCGGGAGGTGCCTCGGGCAGTACTTC. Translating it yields CARSLEDSGRCLGQYF.

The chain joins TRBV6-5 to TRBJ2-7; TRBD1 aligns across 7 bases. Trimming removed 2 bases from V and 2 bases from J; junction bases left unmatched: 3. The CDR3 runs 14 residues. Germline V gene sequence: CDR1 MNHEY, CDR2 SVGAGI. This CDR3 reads CASSYGDSTYEQYF. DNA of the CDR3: TGTGCCAGCAGTTACGGGGACAGTACCTACGAGCAGTACTTC.